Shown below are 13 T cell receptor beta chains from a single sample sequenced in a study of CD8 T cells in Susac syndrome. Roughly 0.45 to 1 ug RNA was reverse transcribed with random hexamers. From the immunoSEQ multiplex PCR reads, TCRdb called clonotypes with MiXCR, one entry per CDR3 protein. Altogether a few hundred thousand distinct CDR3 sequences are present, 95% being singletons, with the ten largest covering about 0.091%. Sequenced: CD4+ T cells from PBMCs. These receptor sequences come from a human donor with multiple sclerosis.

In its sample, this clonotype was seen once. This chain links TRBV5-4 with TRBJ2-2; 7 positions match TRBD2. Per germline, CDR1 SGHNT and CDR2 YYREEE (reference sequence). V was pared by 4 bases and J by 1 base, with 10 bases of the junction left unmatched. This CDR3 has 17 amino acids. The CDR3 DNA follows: TGTGCCAGCAGCCGGTCGGCTAGCGGATTGAACACCGGGGAGCTGTTTTTT. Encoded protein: CASSRSASGLNTGELFF.

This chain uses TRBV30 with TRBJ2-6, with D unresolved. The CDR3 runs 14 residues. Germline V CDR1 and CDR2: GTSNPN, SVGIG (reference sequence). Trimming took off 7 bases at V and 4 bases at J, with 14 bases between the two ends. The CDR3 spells CAYKRNSGANVLTF. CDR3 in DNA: TGTGCCTACAAACGAAACTCCGGGGCCAACGTCCTGACTTTC.

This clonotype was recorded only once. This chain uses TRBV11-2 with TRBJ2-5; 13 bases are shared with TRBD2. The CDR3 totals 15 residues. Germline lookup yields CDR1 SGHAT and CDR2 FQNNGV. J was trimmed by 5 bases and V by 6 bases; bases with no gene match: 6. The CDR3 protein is CASRGTSGKRETQYF. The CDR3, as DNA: TGTGCCAGCAGGGGGACTAGCGGGAAAAGGGAGACCCAGTACTTC.

This chain's CDR3 is CASSQGGGNQPQHF. For the CDR3, the DNA is TGTGCCAGCAGTCAGGGAGGGGGCAATCAGCCCCAGCATTTT. This chain joins TRBV3-1 and TRBJ1-5; D might be TRBD1 (5 bases). CDR1 is LGHDT, CDR2 YNNKEL, per germline (reference sequence). V shed 6 bases and J shed 2 bases, with 11 bases lying between them. CDR3 length: 14 residues.

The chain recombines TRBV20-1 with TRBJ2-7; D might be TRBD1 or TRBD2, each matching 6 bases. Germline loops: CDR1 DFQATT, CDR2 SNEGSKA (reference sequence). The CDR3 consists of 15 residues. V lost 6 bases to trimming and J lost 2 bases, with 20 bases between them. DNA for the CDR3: TGCAGTGCCATAAACGGGGAGGACAGCCCCTACGAGCAGTACTTC. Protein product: CSAINGEDSPYEQYF.

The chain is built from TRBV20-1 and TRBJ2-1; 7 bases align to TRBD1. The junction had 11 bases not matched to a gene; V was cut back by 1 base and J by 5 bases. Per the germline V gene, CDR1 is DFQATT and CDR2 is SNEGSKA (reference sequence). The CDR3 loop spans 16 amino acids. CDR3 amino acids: CSARAPTGFVHNEQFF. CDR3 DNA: TGCAGTGCTAGAGCCCCGACAGGGTTTGTGCACAATGAGCAGTTCTTC.

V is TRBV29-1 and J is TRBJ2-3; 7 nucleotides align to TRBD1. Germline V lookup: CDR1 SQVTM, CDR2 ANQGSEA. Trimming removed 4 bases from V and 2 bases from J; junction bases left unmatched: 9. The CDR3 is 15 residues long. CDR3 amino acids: CSVGATGDLTDTQYF. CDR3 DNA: TGCAGCGTTGGGGCCACAGGGGACCTCACAGATACGCAGTATTTT.

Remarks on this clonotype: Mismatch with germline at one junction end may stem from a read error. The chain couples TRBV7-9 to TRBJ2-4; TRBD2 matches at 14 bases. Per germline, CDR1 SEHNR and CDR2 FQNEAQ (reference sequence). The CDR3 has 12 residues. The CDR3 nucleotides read TGTGCCAGCAGCTCGGGACTAGCGGGAGAACACTTC. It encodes CASSSGLAGEHF.

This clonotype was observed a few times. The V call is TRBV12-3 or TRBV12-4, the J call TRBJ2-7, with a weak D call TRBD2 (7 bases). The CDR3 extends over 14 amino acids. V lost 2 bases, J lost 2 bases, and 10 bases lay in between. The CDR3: CASSLRGGTYEQYF. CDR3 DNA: TGTGCCAGCAGTTTAAGGGGGGGAACCTACGAGCAGTACTTC.

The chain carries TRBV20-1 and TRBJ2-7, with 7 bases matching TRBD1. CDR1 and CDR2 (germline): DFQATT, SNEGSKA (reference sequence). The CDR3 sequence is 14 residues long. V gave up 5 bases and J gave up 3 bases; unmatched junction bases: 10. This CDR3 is CSAFRPGQSYEQYF. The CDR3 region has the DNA TGCAGTGCTTTTCGTCCGGGACAGAGCTACGAGCAGTACTTC.

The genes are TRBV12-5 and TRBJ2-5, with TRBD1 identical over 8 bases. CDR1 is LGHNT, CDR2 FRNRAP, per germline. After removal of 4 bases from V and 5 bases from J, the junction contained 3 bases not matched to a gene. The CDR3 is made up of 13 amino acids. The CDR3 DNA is TGTGCTAGTGGTTGGGGGGACAGGGAGACCCAGTACTTC. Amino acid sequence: CASGWGDRETQYF.

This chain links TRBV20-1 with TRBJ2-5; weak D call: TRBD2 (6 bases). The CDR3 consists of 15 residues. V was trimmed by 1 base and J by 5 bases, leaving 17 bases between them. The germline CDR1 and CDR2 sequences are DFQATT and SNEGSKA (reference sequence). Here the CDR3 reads CSARVAGGARETQYF. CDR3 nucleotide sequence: TGCAGTGCTAGAGTGGCGGGCGGGGCGCGGGAGACCCAGTACTTC.

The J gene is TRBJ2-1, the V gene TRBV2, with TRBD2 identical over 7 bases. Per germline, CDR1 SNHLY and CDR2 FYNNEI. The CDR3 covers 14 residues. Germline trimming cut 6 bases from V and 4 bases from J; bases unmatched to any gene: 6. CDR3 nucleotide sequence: TGTGCCAGCAGACTACGACTAGCTTACAATGAGCAGTTCTTC. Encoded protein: CASRLRLAYNEQFF.